These 20 T cell receptor beta chains were all obtained from the same sample, sequenced in a study of blood T cell repertoires in COVID-19. Generated by immunoSEQ multiplex PCR, the TCRdb table keeps only in-frame clones and is missing some. Of some 100,000 clones in the sample, roughly 83% were seen once. The sample comprised peripheral blood. The receptors shown here come from a human donor in a cohort sampled during active COVID-19.

The V call is TRBV15, the J call TRBJ2-1, with 10 bases fitting TRBD2. Germline assignment: CDR1 LNHNV and CDR2 YYDKDF (reference sequence). The CDR3 is 15 residues long. The ends lost 9 bases at V and 4 bases at J; junction bases unmatched: 9. The CDR3 region is CATGQAGGSYNEQFF. CDR3 coding DNA: TGTGCCACTGGGCAAGCGGGGGGGTCTTACAATGAGCAGTTCTTC.

Only one count was recorded for this clone. The rearrangement links TRBV12-5 to TRBJ1-3; no reliable D call. The V gene's germline CDR1 is LGHNT and CDR2 FRNRAP. The ends were cut back, 5 bases at V and 4 bases at J, with 12 bases in the middle. The CDR3 totals 14 residues. The CDR3 nucleotides read TGTGCTAGTGGTCCGGGGAGGCCCGGAAACACCATATATTTT. Translated: CASGPGRPGNTIYF.

The chain has TRBV10-2 and TRBJ2-5; D possibly corresponds to TRBD1 (5 bases). Germline-derived CDR1 and CDR2 are WSHSY and SAAADI. The CDR3 has 15 amino acids. The V end lost 8 bases, the J end lost 1 base, and 17 bases lay between the germline ends. For the CDR3, the DNA is TGCGCCAGCTGGACCCTAGGGGCATTCCAAGAGACCCAGTACTTC. Amino acids: CASWTLGAFQETQYF.

This chain uses TRBV27 with TRBJ2-7; a weak D match, TRBD2 (5 bases). The CDR3 consists of 12 residues. Trimming stripped 8 bases from V and 2 bases from J, with 10 bases between. CDR1 is MNHEY and CDR2 is SMNVEV in the germline V gene (reference sequence). The CDR3 DNA reads TGTGCCAGCGGGAGTAGACCCTACGAGCAGTACTTC. Translating gives CASGSRPYEQYF.

The chain has TRBV7-8 and TRBJ2-7; no clear D gene. The CDR3 contains 15 residues. With 1 base removed from V and 7 bases from J, the gap between germline ends came to 17 bases. In germline, CDR1 is SGHVS, CDR2 FQNEAQ. The CDR3 loop reads CASSLDKVPLREQYF. In DNA, the CDR3 is TGTGCCAGCAGCTTAGATAAAGTCCCACTGCGGGAGCAGTACTTC.

V gene TRBV7-2 combines with J gene TRBJ2-5; D may be TRBD2 (7 bases). Trimming removed 5 bases from V and 5 bases from J, with 18 bases in between. Germline V gene sequence: CDR1 SGHTA, CDR2 FQGNSA. This CDR3 region has 15 residues. The CDR3 DNA follows: TGTGCCAGCAGCCCCTATGGGGGGGCCTCGGAGACCCAGTACTTC. It yields the protein CASSPYGGASETQYF.

CDR3 DNA sequence: TGTGCCAGCGGACTTGGGGGGGACTCCAGTATGGGCCAGTACTTC. Its translation: CASGLGGDSSMGQYF. This rearrangement joins TRBV7-2 to TRBJ2-5, with 7 bases lining up with TRBD2. Germline V gene lookup returns CDR1 SGHTA and CDR2 FQGNSA. Trimming at V came to 8 bases and at J to 10 bases, leaving 19 bases not matched to a gene. This CDR3 region has 15 residues.

This chain uses TRBV19 with TRBJ2-3, with D perhaps TRBD2 (7 bases). In germline, CDR1 is LNHDA, CDR2 SQIVND (reference sequence). The CDR3 runs 16 residues. The V gene lost 1 base and the J gene lost 3 bases, with 14 bases spanning the gap. The CDR3 region is CASSIGTRGGTDTQYF. In DNA form, the CDR3 reads TGTGCCAGTAGTATAGGTACCAGGGGAGGGACAGATACGCAGTATTTT.

V usage is TRBV9 and J usage is TRBJ2-2; the D gene is possibly TRBD1 (6 bases). Trimming left V 4 bases short and J 6 bases short, with 16 bases between. CDR3 size: 15 residues. Germline lookup yields CDR1 SGDLS and CDR2 YYNGEE. Here the CDR3 reads CASSPTQGIAGELFF. The CDR3, as DNA: TGTGCCAGCAGCCCCACACAGGGAATAGCCGGGGAGCTGTTTTTT.

The chain employs TRBV6-5 and TRBJ2-7; D is perhaps TRBD2 (6 bases). This CDR3 region has 13 residues. CDR1 and CDR2 from the germline V gene are MNHEY and SVGAGI. The ends were cut back, 5 bases at V and 9 bases at J, with 17 bases in the middle. The CDR3 DNA reads as TGTGCCAGCAGTACCCGGGAGCGTCGGAGGCAGTACTTC. Encoded protein: CASSTRERRRQYF.

V and J are TRBV19 and TRBJ1-5; D call uncertain. The CDR3 is 16 residues long. Germline CDR1 and CDR2: LNHDA and SQIVND (reference sequence). The V and J ends lost 3 bases and 2 bases respectively, with 14 bases between them. CDR3 nucleotide sequence: TGTGCCAGTAGTATTCGACGGGGTTTGGGCAATCAGCCCCAGCATTTT. Its protein product is CASSIRRGLGNQPQHF.

The chain is built from TRBV29-1 and TRBJ1-1, with 9 bases matching TRBD1. The ends lost 6 bases at V and 1 base at J; junction bases unmatched: 3. CDR1 is SQVTM and CDR2 is ANQGSEA in the germline V gene. This CDR3 has 13 amino acids. CDR3 loop: CSVGQGSNTEAFF. CDR3 DNA: TGCAGCGTCGGACAGGGGTCGAACACTGAAGCTTTCTTT.

This clone was counted many times. V gene TRBV9 combines with J gene TRBJ2-3; D is perhaps TRBD1 (5 bases). This CDR3 comprises 16 residues. Looked up from germline, CDR1 is SGDLS and CDR2 is YYNGEE. Trimming removed 0 bases at V and 2 bases at J, with 13 bases between. CDR3 DNA sequence: TGTGCCAGCAGCGTAGAGGGGAATCCGCTCACAGATACGCAGTATTTT. Encoded protein: CASSVEGNPLTDTQYF.

In the case of this clone: Other DNA sequences within the sample encode an identical CDR3. The chain combines TRBV6-1 with TRBJ2-5; 10 bases line up with TRBD2. Germline trimming cut 6 bases from V and 5 bases from J; bases unmatched to any gene: 12. The germline V gene encodes CDR1 MNHNS and CDR2 SASEGT. CDR3 length equals 16 residues. This chain's CDR3 is CASSESGLAGVETQYF. The DNA for the CDR3 is TGTGCCAGCAGCGAATCGGGGCTAGCGGGAGTGGAGACCCAGTACTTC.

This clone was recorded once. The chain carries TRBV18 and TRBJ2-7; TRBD1 matches 7 bases. From germline, CDR1 is KGHSH and CDR2 LQKENI. The CDR3 covers 13 residues. Trimming at V came to 1 base and at J to 6 bases, leaving 3 bases not matched to a gene. CDR3 protein: CASSPQTGREQYF. The DNA for the CDR3 is TGTGCCAGCTCACCACAGACAGGGCGCGAGCAGTACTTC.

This clone has more than one count but fewer than ten. The gene calls are TRBV11-2 and TRBJ1-6; D might be TRBD1 (5 bases). Germline V CDR1 and CDR2: SGHAT, FQNNGV. Between the trimmed V and J ends, which lost 0 bases and 7 bases, there was a span of 13 bases. CDR3 size: 16 residues. DNA for the CDR3: TGTGCCAGCAGCTTAGAAGGAAACAGGCCGAATTCACCCCTCCACTTT. Translated: CASSLEGNRPNSPLHF.

The rearrangement links TRBV24-1 to TRBJ2-7; a weak D match, TRBD1 (6 bases). Trimming removed 2 bases from V and 6 bases from J, with 25 bases in between. Germline values: CDR1 KGHDR, CDR2 SFDVKD. The CDR3 is made up of 18 amino acids. The DNA of the CDR3 is TGTGCCACCAGTGATTGGATACCGGACAGCCCCGCTGCGGTCGAGCAGTACTTC. Amino acids: CATSDWIPDSPAAVEQYF.

This clone has a single count. The CDR3 loop is CAISEAGGTEAFF. The CDR3 DNA is TGTGCCATCAGTGAAGCAGGGGGCACTGAAGCTTTCTTT. The chain is built from TRBV10-3 and TRBJ1-1, with TRBD1 matching 7 bases. The CDR3 is made up of 13 amino acids. CDR1 is ENHRY and CDR2 is SYGVKD in the germline V gene. Trimming removed 3 bases from V and 4 bases from J; junction bases left unmatched: 2.

The chain couples TRBV7-2 to TRBJ1-2, with TRBD1 identical over 7 bases. The germline V gene encodes CDR1 SGHTA and CDR2 FQGNSA. The junction had 10 bases not matched to a gene; V was cut back by 6 bases and J by 3 bases. The CDR3 is 15 amino acids. The CDR3 here is CASSSTGSGDYGYTF. The CDR3 bases are TGTGCCAGCAGTTCGACAGGGTCTGGTGACTATGGCTACACCTTC. The complete variable domain, with remaining parts taken from reference TRBV7-2 and TRBJ1-2, reads GAGVSQSPSNKVTEKGKDVELRCDPISGHTALYWYRQSLGQGLEFLIYFQGNSAPDKSGLPSDRFSAERTGGSVSTLTIQRTQQEDSAVYLCASSSTGSGDYGYTFGSGTRLTVV.

The chain links TRBV24-1 to TRBJ1-2; possible D gene TRBD1, 5 bases. V lost 4 bases and J lost 7, with 12 bases in between. This CDR3 region has 13 residues. Germline assignment: CDR1 KGHDR and CDR2 SFDVKD. CDR3 region: CATSDSGRRGYTF. In DNA form, the CDR3 reads TGTGCCACCAGTGACTCAGGGCGGCGTGGCTACACCTTC.